These T cell receptor beta chains were read from a single sample in a study of vaccination effects on CD4 cells after COVID-19. TCRdb's table, derived via immunoSEQ multiplex PCR, lists solely in-frame clones and lacks some. This table has tens of thousands of clones, 55% to 85% appearing once. Antigen specificity for these receptors is unknown. The sample here was CD4+ T cells from PBMCs cultured with HCoV-229E spike peptides, taken after COVID-19 vaccination. The receptors come from a human donor who received a COVID-19 vaccine. Both conserved end residues are part of each CDR3. Each record gives: CDR3 protein, CDR3 DNA, D gene, clone size, V gene, J gene. D genes are given only for firm matches. Only some rows state a clone size, as once, few, many or a class for expanded clones.

CASSLSTSGLGELFF	TGCGCCAGCAGCCTGAGCACTAGCGGGCTCGGGGAGCTGTTTTTT	TRBD2	.	TRBV5-1	TRBJ2-2
CASSLGVLHTNQKLFF	TGTGCCAGCAGCTTGGGAGTACTTCATACCAATCAAAAACTGTTTTTT	.	.	TRBV5-8	TRBJ1-4
CASRVWRTGEKLFF	TGTGCCAGTAGGGTCTGGAGGACGGGTGAAAAACTGTTTTTT	.	few	TRBV19	TRBJ1-4
CASSQLGQAGNTIYF	TGCGCCAGCAGCCAGCTAGGGCAGGCTGGAAACACCATATATTTT	.	.	TRBV4-3	TRBJ1-3
CATSDLNTSGKNIQYF	TGTGCCACCAGTGATTTGAACACCTCAGGCAAAAACATTCAGTACTTC	.	.	TRBV24-1	TRBJ2-4
CASSPKPGPPVDTQYF	TGTGCCAGCAGCCCCAAACCGGGCCCCCCGGTAGATACGCAGTATTTT	.	.	TRBV7-8	TRBJ2-3
CASRDRPSGNTIYF	TGTGCCAGCAGGGACAGGCCCTCTGGAAACACCATATATTTT	TRBD1	few	TRBV6-5	TRBJ1-3
CASSQGRNTGELFF	TGTGCCAGCAGCCAGGGACGGAACACCGGGGAGCTGTTTTTT	.	.	TRBV4-2	TRBJ2-2
CASSFGGMGLETQYF	TGCGCCAGCAGCTTTGGGGGGATGGGGCTGGAGACCCAGTACTTC	.	few	TRBV5-1	TRBJ2-5
CASSPHRDRGLSPEAFF	TGTGCCAGCAGCCCCCACCGGGACAGGGGGTTAAGCCCTGAAGCTTTCTTT	TRBD1	.	TRBV7-2	TRBJ1-1
CASSLAGNQETQYF	TGTGCCAGCAGCTTAGCGGGGAACCAAGAGACCCAGTACTTC	.	.	TRBV7-2	TRBJ2-5
CASSEGRVAGYTF	TGTGCCAGCAGTGAAGGCAGGGTGGCTGGCTACACCTTC	.	.	TRBV2	TRBJ1-2
CASSLGIVLSGNTIYF	TGCGCCAGCAGCTTGGGGATAGTCCTCTCTGGAAACACCATATATTTT	.	.	TRBV5-1	TRBJ1-3
CASRKVGSNTGELFF	TGTGCCAGCAGGAAGGTGGGCTCGAACACCGGGGAGCTGTTTTTT	.	few	TRBV2	TRBJ2-2
CASSLKGGQGAPLHF	TGTGCCAGCAGCCTTAAGGGGGGGCAGGGAGCACCCCTCCACTTT	.	.	TRBV6-5	TRBJ1-6
CATSRGGPGNTIYF	TGTGCCACCAGCAGAGGTGGGCCTGGAAACACCATATATTTT	.	.	TRBV15	TRBJ1-3
CASSPGLLNYGYTF	TGCGCCAGCAGCCCCGGACTCCTCAACTATGGCTACACCTTC	.	.	TRBV4-1	TRBJ1-2
CASSEVGLAGGQKTQYF	TGTGCCAGCAGTGAAGTTGGGCTAGCGGGGGGGCAAAAGACCCAGTACTTC	TRBD2	.	TRBV6-1	TRBJ2-5
CASSLAARGGAALDEQFF	TGCGCCAGCAGCTTGGCCGCTCGCGGGGGGGCCGCTTTGGATGAGCAGTTCTTC	TRBD2	few	TRBV5-1	TRBJ2-1